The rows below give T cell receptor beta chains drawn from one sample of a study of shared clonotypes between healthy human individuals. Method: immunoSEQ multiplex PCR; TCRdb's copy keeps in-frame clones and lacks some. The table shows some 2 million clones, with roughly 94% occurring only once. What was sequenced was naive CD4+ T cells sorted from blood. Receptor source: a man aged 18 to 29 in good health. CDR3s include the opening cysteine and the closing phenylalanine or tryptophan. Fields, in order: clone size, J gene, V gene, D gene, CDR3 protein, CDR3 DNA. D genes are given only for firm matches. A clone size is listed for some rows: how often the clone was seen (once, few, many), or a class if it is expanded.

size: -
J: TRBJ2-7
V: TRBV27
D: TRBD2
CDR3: CASRPGLAAVYEQYF
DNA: TGTGCCAGCAGACCGGGACTAGCGGCGGTCTACGAGCAGTACTTC

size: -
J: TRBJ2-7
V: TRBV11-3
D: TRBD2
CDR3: CASSPRRGPGTTKREQYF
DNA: TGTGCCAGCAGCCCACGACGAGGGCCCGGGACTACCAAACGCGAGCAGTACTTC

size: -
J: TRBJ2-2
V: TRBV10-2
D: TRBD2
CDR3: CASRVEGGTGELFF
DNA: TGCGCCAGCAGGGTGGAGGGAGGGACCGGGGAGCTGTTTTTT

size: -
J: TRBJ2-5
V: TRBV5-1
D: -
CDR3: CASSLGQGGWQETQYF
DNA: TGCGCCAGCAGCTTGGGGCAGGGAGGTTGGCAAGAGACCCAGTACTTC

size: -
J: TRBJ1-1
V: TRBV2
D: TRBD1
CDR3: CASRQQSSTGGKAFF
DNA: TGTGCCAGCAGGCAGCAATCGTCGACAGGGGGAAAAGCTTTCTTT

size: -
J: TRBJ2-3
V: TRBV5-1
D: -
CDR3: CASRASEGGQYF
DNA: TGCGCCAGCAGAGCTAGCGAGGGAGGGCAGTATTTT

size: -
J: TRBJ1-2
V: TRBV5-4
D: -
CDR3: CASSLAAGPNYGYTF
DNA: TGTGCCAGCAGCTTGGCTGCGGGTCCAAACTATGGCTACACCTTC

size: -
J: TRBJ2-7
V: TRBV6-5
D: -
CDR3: CASSSIYEQYF
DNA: TGTGCCAGCAGTTCAATCTACGAGCAGTACTTC

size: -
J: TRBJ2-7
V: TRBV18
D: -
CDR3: CASSPDQRGSYEQYF
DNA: TGTGCCAGCTCACCAGATCAAAGGGGCTCCTACGAGCAGTACTTC

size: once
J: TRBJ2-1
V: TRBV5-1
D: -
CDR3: CASSLGSPGNEQFF
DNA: TGCGCCAGCAGCTTGGGTTCCCCGGGGAATGAGCAGTTCTTC

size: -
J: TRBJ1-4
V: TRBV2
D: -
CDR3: CASSDWGINEKLFF
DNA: TGTGCCAGCAGTGATTGGGGGATCAATGAAAAACTGTTTTTT

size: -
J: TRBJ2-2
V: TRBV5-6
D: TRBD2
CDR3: CASSSPGLASGELFF
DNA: TGTGCCAGCAGCTCCCCAGGACTAGCGTCCGGGGAGCTGTTTTTT

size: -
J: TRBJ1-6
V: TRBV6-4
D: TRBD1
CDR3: CASSDTGDSPLHF
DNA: TGTGCCAGCAGTGACACAGGGGACTCACCCCTCCACTTT

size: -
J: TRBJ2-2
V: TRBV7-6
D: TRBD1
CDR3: CASSRGTGDLNTGELFF
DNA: TGTGCCAGCAGCCGAGGGACAGGGGATCTTAACACCGGGGAGCTGTTTTTT

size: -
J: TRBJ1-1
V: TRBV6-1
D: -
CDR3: CASYQNTEAFF
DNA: TGTGCCAGTTATCAAAACACTGAAGCTTTCTTT

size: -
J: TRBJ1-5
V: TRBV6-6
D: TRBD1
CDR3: CASSKGQGGNQPQHF
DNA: TGTGCCAGCAGTAAAGGACAGGGGGGTAATCAGCCCCAGCATTTT

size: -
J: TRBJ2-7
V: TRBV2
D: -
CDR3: CASSARRDYEQYF
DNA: TGTGCCAGCAGTGCCCGACGGGACTACGAGCAGTACTTC

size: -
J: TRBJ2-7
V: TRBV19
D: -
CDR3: CASSKEGSYEQYF
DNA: TGTGCCAGTAGTAAGGAGGGCTCCTACGAGCAGTACTTC

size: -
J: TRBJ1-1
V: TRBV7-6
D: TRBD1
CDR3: CASSLGPGGMNTEAFF
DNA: TGTGCCAGCAGCTTGGGGCCAGGGGGAATGAACACTGAAGCTTTCTTT

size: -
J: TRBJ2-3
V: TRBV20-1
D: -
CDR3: CSAREGDTQYF
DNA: TGCAGTGCTAGAGAGGGAGATACGCAGTATTTT

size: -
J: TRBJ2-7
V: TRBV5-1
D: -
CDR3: CASSLDPGTSNEPHF
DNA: TGCGCCAGCAGCTTGGATCCCGGGACATCTAACGAACCCCACTTC

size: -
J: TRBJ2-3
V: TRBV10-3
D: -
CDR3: CAISESGSSTDTQYF
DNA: TGTGCCATCAGTGAGTCTGGCTCTAGCACAGATACGCAGTATTTT

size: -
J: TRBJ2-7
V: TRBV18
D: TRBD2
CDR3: CASSTGRGYYEQYF
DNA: TGTGCCAGCTCAACGGGGCGGGGGTACTACGAGCAGTACTTC

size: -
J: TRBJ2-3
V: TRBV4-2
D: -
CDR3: CASSQDGSSTDTQYF
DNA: TGTGCCAGCAGCCAAGATGGGAGTTCCACAGATACGCAGTATTTT

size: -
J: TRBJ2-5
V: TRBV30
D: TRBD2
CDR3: CAWSREGGGGKTQYF
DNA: TGTGCCTGGAGCCGGGAAGGCGGGGGGGGTAAGACCCAGTACTTC

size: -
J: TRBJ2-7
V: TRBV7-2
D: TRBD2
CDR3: CASSQGLAGAYEQYF
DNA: TGTGCCAGCAGCCAGGGACTAGCGGGAGCCTACGAGCAGTACTTC

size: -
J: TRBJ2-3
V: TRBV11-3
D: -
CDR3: CASSSPLEGTQYF
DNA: TGTGCCAGCAGCTCACCATTAGAGGGTACGCAGTATTTT

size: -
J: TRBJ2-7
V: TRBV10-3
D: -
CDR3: CAISPGVQEQYF
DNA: TGTGCCATCAGCCCCGGGGTACAGGAGCAGTACTTC

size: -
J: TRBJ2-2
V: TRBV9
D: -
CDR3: CASSVLTGQNTGELFF
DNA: TGTGCCAGCAGCGTCCTTACGGGACAGAACACCGGGGAGCTGTTTTTT

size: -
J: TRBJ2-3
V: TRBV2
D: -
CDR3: CASRLGADTQYF
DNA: TGTGCCAGCAGGCTTGGTGCAGATACGCAGTATTTT

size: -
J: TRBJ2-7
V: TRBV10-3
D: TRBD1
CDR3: CAISDLGTGERGEQYF
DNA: TGTGCCATCAGTGATTTAGGGACAGGGGAAAGGGGTGAGCAGTACTTC

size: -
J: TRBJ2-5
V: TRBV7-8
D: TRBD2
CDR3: CASSHPGTSGSRLGETQYF
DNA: TGTGCCAGCAGCCACCCCGGGACTAGCGGGAGTAGGTTAGGGGAGACCCAGTACTTC

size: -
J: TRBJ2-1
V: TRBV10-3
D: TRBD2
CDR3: CAISSTRGADNEQFF
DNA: TGTGCCATCAGTTCGACGCGGGGGGCGGACAATGAGCAGTTCTTC

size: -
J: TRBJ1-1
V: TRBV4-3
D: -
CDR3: CASSQELNTEAFF
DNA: TGCGCCAGCAGCCAAGAACTTAACACTGAAGCTTTCTTT

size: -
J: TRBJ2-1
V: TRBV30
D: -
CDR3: CAWSVRLVAPSNEQFF
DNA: TGTGCCTGGAGTGTAAGATTGGTAGCGCCGTCGAATGAGCAGTTCTTC

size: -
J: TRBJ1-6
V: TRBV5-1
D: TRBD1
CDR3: CASSPGTDNSPLHF
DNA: TGCGCCAGCAGCCCCGGGACAGATAATTCACCCCTCCACTTT

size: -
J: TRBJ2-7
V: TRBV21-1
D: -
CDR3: CANSPPEGAPYEQYF
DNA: TGTGCCAACTCCCCTCCTGAAGGGGCACCCTACGAGCAGTACTTC